Following are 15 T cell receptor beta chains from one sample sequenced in a study of identical twins. Using its own MiXCR run on the 5' RACE reads, TCRdb lists one record per CDR3 protein. The sample yields about 660,000 distinct CDR3 sequences, under 9% seen once. This same sample was also part of a study on yellow fever vaccine responses in identical twins.

The source material was PBMCs. These receptors originate from a woman in her late teens or twenties in good health.

This clonotype was observed many times. J is TRBJ2-1 and V is TRBV6-2 or TRBV6-3; D might be TRBD2 (6 bases). V was pared by 0 bases and J by 8 bases, with 11 bases between. Germline CDR1 reads MNHEY; CDR2 reads SVGEGT. CDR3 length: 14 amino acids. The CDR3 spells CASSYSNTGDEQFF. As DNA, the CDR3 is TGTGCCAGCAGTTACTCGAATACGGGGGATGAGCAGTTCTTC.

The chain carries TRBV7-2 and TRBJ2-7, with unresolved D. The germline gives CDR1 SGHTA, CDR2 FQGNSA. The CDR3 consists of 13 residues. V lost 4 bases and J 3 bases, leaving 10 bases between the germline ends. CDR3 bases: TGTGCCAGCAGCTCCGCGCCGGGCTACGAGCAGTACTTC. Amino acid sequence: CASSSAPGYEQYF.

This clonotype was recorded at least ten times. This chain connects TRBV20-1 to TRBJ2-5; unclear D gene. Per germline, CDR1 DFQATT and CDR2 SNEGSKA (reference sequence). CDR3 size: 10 residues. V shed 3 bases and J shed 4 bases, with 3 bases lying between them. CDR3 sequence reads: CSASSETQYF. The CDR3 nucleotides are TGCAGTGCTAGTTCAGAGACCCAGTACTTC.

The chain is built from TRBV19 and TRBJ2-6; tentatively, D is TRBD1 (5 bases). The V end lost 2 bases, the J end lost 5 bases, and 16 bases lay between the germline ends. The CDR3 runs 17 residues. Per the germline V gene, CDR1 is LNHDA and CDR2 is SQIVND (reference sequence). CDR3 DNA: TGTGCCAGTAGTATAAAGGGGAATACACTTCGGGCCAACGTCCTGACTTTC. Translating gives CASSIKGNTLRANVLTF. Together with reference TRBV19 and TRBJ2-6, the CDR3 gives the full variable domain: DGGITQSPKYLFRKEGQNVTLSCEQNLNHDAMYWYRQDPGQGLRLIYYSQIVNDFQKGDIAEGYSVSREKKESFPLTVTSAQKNPTAFYLCASSIKGNTLRANVLTFGAGSRLTVL.

The chain carries TRBV6-2 or TRBV6-3 and TRBJ2-1; 8 bases are a match to TRBD2. Germline V gene lookup returns CDR1 MNHEY and CDR2 SVGEGT. The length of the CDR3 is 15 residues. J was trimmed by 9 bases and V by 5 bases; bases with no gene match: 12. The CDR3 nucleotides read TGTGCCAGCAGTGGGTTGGGGGGGGGGACTAGTGAGCAGTTCTTC. It codes for CASSGLGGGTSEQFF.

This clonotype was counted a few times. V gene TRBV5-1 combines with J gene TRBJ2-1; TRBD1 matches 9 bases. The CDR3 length is 15 residues. Germline V CDR1 and CDR2: SGHRS, YFSETQ. J was trimmed by 8 bases and V by 0 bases; bases with no gene match: 6. CDR3 coding DNA: TGCGCCAGCAGCTTGGCTCGGGGACAGGGCTATGAGCAGTTCTTC. Its translation is CASSLARGQGYEQFF.

This clonotype was seen a single time. The V and J genes are TRBV2 and TRBJ2-3, with 10 bases fitting TRBD2. V shed 6 bases and J 6 bases; nucleotides not matched to a gene: 9. CDR3 length equals 15 residues. Germline values: CDR1 SNHLY, CDR2 FYNNEI. In DNA form, the CDR3 reads TGTGCCAGCAGGAAAGAGTCTAGCGGGGGTGATACGCAGTATTTT. Translating gives CASRKESSGGDTQYF.

This clonotype was seen just once. An end of the junction does not agree with germline; a read error may underlie this. The CDR3 loop is CAIRESSGGATSAETQYF. The CDR3 region has the DNA TGTGCCATCAGAGAGTCGTCGGGGGGGGCCACCTCCGCAGAGACCCAGTACTTC. The gene calls are TRBV10-3 and TRBJ2-5, with 8 bases that match TRBD2. Per germline, CDR1 ENHRY and CDR2 SYGVKD. The CDR3 runs 18 residues.

The sample holds a few counts of this clonotype. The genes are TRBV9 and TRBJ2-1, with D uncertain. The germline V gene has CDR1 SGDLS and CDR2 YYNGEE. V was clipped by 3 bases and J by 8 bases, with 12 bases between them. The CDR3 consists of 13 residues. The CDR3 coding sequence is TGTGCCAGCAGCGCGGACCTCCCCTATGAGCAGTTCTTC. This sequence encodes CASSADLPYEQFF.

This clonotype was seen more than once but under ten times. This rearrangement joins TRBV27 to TRBJ2-1, with TRBD1 matching over 7 bases. CDR3 length: 14 residues. Germline CDR1 is MNHEY and CDR2 is SMNVEV (reference sequence). V lost 5 bases and J lost 9; bases outside the gene matches: 10. The CDR3 bases are TGTGCCAGCAGTCCCTCCATAGGGGGCCGTGAGCAGTTCTTC. It is translated as CASSPSIGGREQFF.

This clonotype was seen only a few times. The chain uses TRBV2 and TRBJ1-2; D is ambiguous. CDR3 length: 11 amino acids. Germline-derived CDR1 and CDR2 are SNHLY and FYNNEI. V lost 6 bases and J lost 5, with 7 bases in between. The CDR3 is CASRVPYGYTF. CDR3 nucleotide sequence: TGTGCCAGCAGGGTCCCGTATGGCTACACCTTC.

The V gene is TRBV7-2, the J gene TRBJ2-2; 8 bases agree with TRBD1. The CDR3 is made up of 16 amino acids. Trimming cost V 6 bases and J 5 bases; bases outside gene matches: 11. Germline lookup yields CDR1 SGHTA and CDR2 FQGNSA. The CDR3 sequence: CASSDPGGVGTGELFF. For the CDR3, the DNA is TGTGCCAGCAGTGATCCAGGGGGCGTTGGGACCGGGGAGCTGTTTTTT. The full variable domain, completed using reference TRBV7-2 and TRBJ2-2, is GAGVSQSPSNKVTEKGKDVELRCDPISGHTALYWYRQSLGQGLEFLIYFQGNSAPDKSGLPSDRFSAERTGGSVSTLTIQRTQQEDSAVYLCASSDPGGVGTGELFFGEGSRLTVL.

This rearrangement joins TRBV6-4 to TRBJ2-2; D gene unclear. The V gene's germline CDR1 is MRHNA and CDR2 SNTAGT. The length of the CDR3 is 15 residues. Deletions cut 3 bases from V and 1 base from J, with 9 bases between. The chain's CDR3 is CASSEGVWNTGELFF. DNA for the CDR3: TGTGCCAGCAGTGAAGGTGTCTGGAACACCGGGGAGCTGTTTTTT.

The V call is TRBV24-1, the J call TRBJ2-7; TRBD1 is a possible D gene (6 bases). Trimming stripped 1 base from V and 0 bases from J, with 15 bases between. The CDR3 extends over 17 amino acids. Germline values: CDR1 KGHDR, CDR2 SFDVKD. In DNA form, the CDR3 reads TGTGCCACCAGTGATTTTGGGGGACAACGGAGCTCCTACGAGCAGTACTTC. Translated, it gives CATSDFGGQRSSYEQYF.

This clonotype has only a few counts. This chain connects TRBV6-2 or TRBV6-3 to TRBJ2-6; the D gene is possibly TRBD1 (5 bases). The V end lost 2 bases, the J end lost 3 bases, and 14 bases lay between the germline ends. CDR3 length equals 17 residues. Germline CDR1 MNHEY, CDR2 SVGEGT. The CDR3 region is CASSYLQGAGGANVLTF. DNA of the CDR3: TGTGCCAGCAGTTACCTTCAGGGTGCAGGTGGGGCCAACGTCCTGACTTTC.